This T cell receptor beta chain was recorded in a study of cytomegalovirus exposure and HLA in healthy donors. Study-wide results and limits: It was shown in a later analysis that HLA-associated TCR beta chains were more clonally expanded than other, equally common chains.

The count of this clone is one. What it binds is unknown. Germline lookup yields CDR1 MDHEN and CDR2 SYDVKM. Trimming shortened V by 4 bases and J by 7 bases, and 23 bases separated the two germline ends. The CDR3 covers 17 residues. Use of 60 Vbeta and 13 Jbeta primers characterized the PCR. Method: immunoSEQ multiplex PCR; TCRdb's copy keeps in-frame clones and lacks some. Among about 160,000 clones listed, 75% to 90% were seen once. Input material: PBMCs. The V gene is TRBV28, the J gene TRBJ1-5; TRBD1 is a possible D gene (6 bases). The origin of this receptor is a woman younger than 35 in good health and CMV-seronegative. CDR3 in amino acids: CASSSPFYRVRDQPQHF. CDR3 DNA: TGTGCCAGCAGTTCCCCCTTTTACAGGGTAAGGGACCAGCCCCAGCATTTT.